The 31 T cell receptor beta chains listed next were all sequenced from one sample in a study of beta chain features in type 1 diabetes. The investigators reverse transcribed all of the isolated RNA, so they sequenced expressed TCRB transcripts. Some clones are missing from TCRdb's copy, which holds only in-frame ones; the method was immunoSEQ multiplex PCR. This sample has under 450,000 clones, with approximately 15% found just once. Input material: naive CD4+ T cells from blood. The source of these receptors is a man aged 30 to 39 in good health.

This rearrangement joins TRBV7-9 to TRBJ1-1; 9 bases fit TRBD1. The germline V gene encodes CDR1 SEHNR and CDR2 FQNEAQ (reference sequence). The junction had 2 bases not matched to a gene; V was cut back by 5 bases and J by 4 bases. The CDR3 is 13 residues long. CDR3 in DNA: TGTGCCAGCAGCCTGACAGGGGGCACTGAAGCTTTCTTT. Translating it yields CASSLTGGTEAFF.

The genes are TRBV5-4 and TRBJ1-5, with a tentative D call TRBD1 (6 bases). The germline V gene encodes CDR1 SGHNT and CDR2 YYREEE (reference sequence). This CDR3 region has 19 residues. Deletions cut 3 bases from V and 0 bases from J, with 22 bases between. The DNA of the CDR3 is TGTGCCAGCAGCTGGGGGCTGGTTTACGACCTTTATAGCAATCAGCCCCAGCATTTT. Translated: CASSWGLVYDLYSNQPQHF.

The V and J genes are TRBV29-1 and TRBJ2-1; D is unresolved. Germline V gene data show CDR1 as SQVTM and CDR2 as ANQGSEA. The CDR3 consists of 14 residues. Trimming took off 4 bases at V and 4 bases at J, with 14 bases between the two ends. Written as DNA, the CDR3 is TGCAGCGTTGGGCTGACCAACGGGTACAATGAGCAGTTCTTC. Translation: CSVGLTNGYNEQFF.

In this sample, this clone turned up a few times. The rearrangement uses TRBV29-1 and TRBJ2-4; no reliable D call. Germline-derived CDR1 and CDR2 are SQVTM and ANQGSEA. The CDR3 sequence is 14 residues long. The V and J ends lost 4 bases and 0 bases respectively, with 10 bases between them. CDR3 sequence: CSVVKGLAKNIQYF. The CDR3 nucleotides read TGCAGCGTTGTAAAGGGTCTAGCCAAAAACATTCAGTACTTC.

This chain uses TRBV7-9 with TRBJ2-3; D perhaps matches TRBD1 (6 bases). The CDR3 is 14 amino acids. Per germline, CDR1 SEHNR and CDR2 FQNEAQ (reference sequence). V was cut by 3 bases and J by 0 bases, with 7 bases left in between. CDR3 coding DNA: TGTGCCAGCAGCTTTGACAGGAGCACAGATACGCAGTATTTT. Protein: CASSFDRSTDTQYF.

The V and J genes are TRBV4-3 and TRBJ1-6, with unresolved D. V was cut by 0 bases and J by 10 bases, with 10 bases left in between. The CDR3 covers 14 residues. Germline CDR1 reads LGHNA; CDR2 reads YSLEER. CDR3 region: CASSQESSGSPLHF. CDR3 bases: TGCGCCAGCAGCCAAGAATCCTCGGGGTCACCCCTCCACTTT.

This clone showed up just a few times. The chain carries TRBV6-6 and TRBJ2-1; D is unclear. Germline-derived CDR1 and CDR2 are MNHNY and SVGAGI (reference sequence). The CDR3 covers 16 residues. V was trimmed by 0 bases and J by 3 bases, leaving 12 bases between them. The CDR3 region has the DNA TGTGCCAGCAGTTACTCGAATCGGGCGGACTACAATGAGCAGTTCTTC. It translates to CASSYSNRADYNEQFF.

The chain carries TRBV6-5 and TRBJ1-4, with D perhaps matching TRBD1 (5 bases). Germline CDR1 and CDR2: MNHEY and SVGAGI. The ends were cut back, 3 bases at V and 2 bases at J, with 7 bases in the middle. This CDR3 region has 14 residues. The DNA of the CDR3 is TGTGCCAGCAGTTATTCAGGGACTAATGAAAAACTGTTTTTT. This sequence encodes CASSYSGTNEKLFF.

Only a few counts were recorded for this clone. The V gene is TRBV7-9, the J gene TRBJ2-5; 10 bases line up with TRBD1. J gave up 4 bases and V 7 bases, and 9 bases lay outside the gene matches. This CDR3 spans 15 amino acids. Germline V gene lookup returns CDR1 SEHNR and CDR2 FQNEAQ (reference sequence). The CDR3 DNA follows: TGTGCCAGCAACCAAGGGGACAGGGGCCGAGAGACCCAGTACTTC. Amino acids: CASNQGDRGRETQYF.

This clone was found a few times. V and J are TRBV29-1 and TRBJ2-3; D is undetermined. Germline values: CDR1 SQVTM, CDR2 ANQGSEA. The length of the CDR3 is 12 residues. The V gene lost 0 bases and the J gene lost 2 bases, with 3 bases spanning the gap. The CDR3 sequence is CSVEEVTDTQYF. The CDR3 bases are TGCAGCGTTGAAGAAGTCACAGATACGCAGTATTTT.

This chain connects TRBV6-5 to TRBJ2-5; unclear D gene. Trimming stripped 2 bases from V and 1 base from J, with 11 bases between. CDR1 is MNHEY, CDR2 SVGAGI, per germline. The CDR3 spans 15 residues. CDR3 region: CASSYGGAIQETQYF. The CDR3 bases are TGTGCCAGCAGTTACGGCGGAGCAATCCAAGAGACCCAGTACTTC.

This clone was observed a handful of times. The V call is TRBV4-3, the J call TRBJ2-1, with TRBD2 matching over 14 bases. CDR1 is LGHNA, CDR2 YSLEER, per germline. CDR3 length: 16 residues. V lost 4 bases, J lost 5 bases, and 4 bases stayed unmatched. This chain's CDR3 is CASSLGLAGGNNEQFF. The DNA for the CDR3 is TGCGCCAGCAGCCTAGGACTAGCGGGAGGTAACAATGAGCAGTTCTTC.

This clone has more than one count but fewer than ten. The CDR3 is CASSFEPWRGFDNEQFF. As DNA, the CDR3 is TGTGCCAGCAGCTTCGAACCCTGGCGGGGATTTGACAATGAGCAGTTCTTC. The chain recombines TRBV5-6 with TRBJ2-1, with D possibly matching TRBD2 (6 bases). Trimming took 2 bases from V and 5 from J, leaving 20 bases between them. Germline V CDR1 and CDR2: SGHDT, YYEEEE. This CDR3 has 17 residues.

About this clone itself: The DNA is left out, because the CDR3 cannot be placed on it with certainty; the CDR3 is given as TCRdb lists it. CDR3 region: CASSVGQGNTF. The V call is TRBV7-9, the J call TRBJ1-2; the table gives TRBD1 as D, unverified against the DNA. The CDR3 spans 11 residues, counting both ends. Germline CDR1 is SEHNR and CDR2 is FQNEAQ (reference sequence).

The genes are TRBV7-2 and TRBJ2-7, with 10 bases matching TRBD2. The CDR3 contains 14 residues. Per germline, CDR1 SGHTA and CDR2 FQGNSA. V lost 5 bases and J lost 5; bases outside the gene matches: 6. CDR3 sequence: CASSRSGGPNEQYF. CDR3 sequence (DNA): TGTGCCAGCAGCCGTAGCGGGGGGCCCAACGAGCAGTACTTC. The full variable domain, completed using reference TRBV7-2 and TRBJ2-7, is GAGVSQSPSNKVTEKGKDVELRCDPISGHTALYWYRQSLGQGLEFLIYFQGNSAPDKSGLPSDRFSAERTGGSVSTLTIQRTQQEDSAVYLCASSRSGGPNEQYFGPGTRLTVT.

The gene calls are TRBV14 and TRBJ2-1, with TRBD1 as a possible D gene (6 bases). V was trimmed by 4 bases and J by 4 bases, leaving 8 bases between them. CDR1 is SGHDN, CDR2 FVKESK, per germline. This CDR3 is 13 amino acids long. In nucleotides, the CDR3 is TGTGCCAGCAGCCGGGACAAGTACAATGAGCAGTTCTTC. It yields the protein CASSRDKYNEQFF.

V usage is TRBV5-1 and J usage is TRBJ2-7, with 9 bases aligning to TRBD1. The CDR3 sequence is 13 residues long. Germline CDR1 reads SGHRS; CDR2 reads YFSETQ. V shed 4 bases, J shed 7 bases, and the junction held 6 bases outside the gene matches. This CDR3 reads CASSGDRGKEQYF. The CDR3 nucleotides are TGCGCCAGCAGCGGCGACAGGGGGAAGGAGCAGTACTTC.

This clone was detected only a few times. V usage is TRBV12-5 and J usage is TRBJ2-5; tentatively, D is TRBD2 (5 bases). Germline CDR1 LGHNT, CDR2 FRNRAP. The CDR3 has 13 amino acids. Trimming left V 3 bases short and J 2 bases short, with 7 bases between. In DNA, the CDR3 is TGTGCTAGTGGTTTACGGGGACAAGAGACCCAGTACTTC. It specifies CASGLRGQETQYF.

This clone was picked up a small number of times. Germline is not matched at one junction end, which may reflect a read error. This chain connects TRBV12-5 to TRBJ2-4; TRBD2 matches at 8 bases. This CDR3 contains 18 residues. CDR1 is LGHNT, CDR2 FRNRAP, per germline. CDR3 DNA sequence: TGTGCTAGTGGTGTGGTACCCGGGAGGGCAACTGAGGGGAACATTCAGTACTTC. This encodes CASGVVPGRATEGNIQYF. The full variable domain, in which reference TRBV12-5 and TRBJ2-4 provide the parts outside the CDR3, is DARVTQTPRHKVTEMGQEVTMRCQPILGHNTVFWYRQTMMQGLELLAYFRNRAPLDDSGMPKDRFSAEMPDATLATLKIQPSEPRDSAVYFCASGVVPGRATEGNIQYFGAGTRLSVL.

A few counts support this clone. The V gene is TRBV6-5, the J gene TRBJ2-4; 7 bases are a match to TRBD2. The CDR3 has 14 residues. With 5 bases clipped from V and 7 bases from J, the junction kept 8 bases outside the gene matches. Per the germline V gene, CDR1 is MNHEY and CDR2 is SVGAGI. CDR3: CASSMLGRMNIQYF. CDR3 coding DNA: TGTGCCAGCAGTATGCTCGGGAGGATGAACATTCAGTACTTC.

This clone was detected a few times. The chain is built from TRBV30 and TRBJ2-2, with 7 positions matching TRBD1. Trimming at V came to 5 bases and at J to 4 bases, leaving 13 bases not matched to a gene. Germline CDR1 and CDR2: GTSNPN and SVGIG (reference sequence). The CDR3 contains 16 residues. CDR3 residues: CAWASLGQRFTGELFF. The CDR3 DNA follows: TGTGCCTGGGCCTCCCTGGGACAGCGATTCACCGGGGAGCTGTTTTTT. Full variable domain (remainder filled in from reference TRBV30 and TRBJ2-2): SQTIHQWPATLVQPVGSPLSLECTVEGTSNPNLYWYRQAAGRGLQLLFYSVGIGQISSEVPQNLSASRPQDRQFILSSKKLLLSDSGFYLCAWASLGQRFTGELFFGEGSRLTVL.

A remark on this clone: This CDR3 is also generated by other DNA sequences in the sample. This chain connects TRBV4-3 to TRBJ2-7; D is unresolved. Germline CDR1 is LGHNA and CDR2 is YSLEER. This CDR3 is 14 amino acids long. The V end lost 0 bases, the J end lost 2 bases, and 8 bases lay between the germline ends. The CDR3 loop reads CASSQETRTYEQYF. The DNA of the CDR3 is TGCGCCAGCAGCCAAGAGACGAGAACCTACGAGCAGTACTTC.

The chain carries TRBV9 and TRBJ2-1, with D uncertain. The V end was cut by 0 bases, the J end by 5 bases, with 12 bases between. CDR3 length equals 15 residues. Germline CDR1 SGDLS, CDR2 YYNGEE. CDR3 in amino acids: CASSVGLMGNNEQFF. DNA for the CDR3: TGTGCCAGCAGCGTAGGACTCATGGGGAACAATGAGCAGTTCTTC.

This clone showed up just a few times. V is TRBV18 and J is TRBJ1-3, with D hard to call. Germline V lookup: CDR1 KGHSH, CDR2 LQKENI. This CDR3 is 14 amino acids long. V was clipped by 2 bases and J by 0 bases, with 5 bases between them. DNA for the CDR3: TGTGCCAGCTCACCAGGGGTCTCTGGAAACACCATATATTTT. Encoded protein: CASSPGVSGNTIYF.

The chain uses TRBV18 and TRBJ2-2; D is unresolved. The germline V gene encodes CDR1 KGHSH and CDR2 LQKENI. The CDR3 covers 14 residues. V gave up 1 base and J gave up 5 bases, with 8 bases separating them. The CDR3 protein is CASSPQQLTGELFF. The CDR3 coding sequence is TGTGCCAGCTCACCACAACAGCTTACCGGGGAGCTGTTTTTT. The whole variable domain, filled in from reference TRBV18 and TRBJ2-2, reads NAGVMQNPRHLVRRRGQEARLRCSPMKGHSHVYWYRQLPEEGLKFMVYLQKENIIDESGMPKERFSAEFPKEGPSILRIQQVVRGDSAAYFCASSPQQLTGELFFGEGSRLTVL.

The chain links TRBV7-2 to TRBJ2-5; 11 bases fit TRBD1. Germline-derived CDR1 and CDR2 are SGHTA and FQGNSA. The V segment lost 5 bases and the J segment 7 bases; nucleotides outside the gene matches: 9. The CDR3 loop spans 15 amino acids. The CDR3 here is CASSPKDRGPVTQYF. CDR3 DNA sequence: TGTGCCAGCAGCCCGAAGGACAGGGGGCCGGTGACCCAGTACTTC.

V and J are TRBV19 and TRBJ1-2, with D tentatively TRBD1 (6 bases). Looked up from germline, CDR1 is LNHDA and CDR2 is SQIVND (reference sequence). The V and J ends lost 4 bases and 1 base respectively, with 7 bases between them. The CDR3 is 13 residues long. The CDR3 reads CASSRTVNYGYTF. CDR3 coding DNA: TGTGCCAGTAGTAGGACAGTTAACTATGGCTACACCTTC.

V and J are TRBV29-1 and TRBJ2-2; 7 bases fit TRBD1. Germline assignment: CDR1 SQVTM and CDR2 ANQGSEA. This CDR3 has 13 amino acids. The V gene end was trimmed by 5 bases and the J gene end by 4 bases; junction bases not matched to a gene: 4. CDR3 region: CSVSGTVTGELFF. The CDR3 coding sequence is TGCAGCGTTTCCGGGACAGTCACCGGGGAGCTGTTTTTT.

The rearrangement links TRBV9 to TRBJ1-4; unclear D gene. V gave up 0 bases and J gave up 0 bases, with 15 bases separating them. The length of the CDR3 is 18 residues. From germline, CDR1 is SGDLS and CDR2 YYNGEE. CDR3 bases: TGTGCCAGCAGCGTAGGGCCAGTGGGCCTTACAACTAATGAAAAACTGTTTTTT. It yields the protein CASSVGPVGLTTNEKLFF. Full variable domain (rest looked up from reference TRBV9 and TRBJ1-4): DSGVTQTPKHLITATGQRVTLRCSPRSGDLSVYWYQQSLDQGLQFLIQYYNGEERAKGNILERFSAQQFPDLHSELNLSSLELGDSALYFCASSVGPVGLTTNEKLFFGSGTQLSVL.

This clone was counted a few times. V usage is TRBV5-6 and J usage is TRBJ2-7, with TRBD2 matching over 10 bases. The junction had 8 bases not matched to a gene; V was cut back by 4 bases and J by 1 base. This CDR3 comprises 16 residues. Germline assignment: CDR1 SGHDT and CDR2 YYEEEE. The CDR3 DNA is TGTGCCAGCAGCCGCAGCGGGAGGGCCTTTTCCTACGAGCAGTACGTC. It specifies CASSRSGRAFSYEQYV.

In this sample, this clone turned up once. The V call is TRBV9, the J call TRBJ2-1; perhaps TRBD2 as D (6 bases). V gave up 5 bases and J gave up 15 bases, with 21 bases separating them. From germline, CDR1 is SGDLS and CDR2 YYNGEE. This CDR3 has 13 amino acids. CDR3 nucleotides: TGTGCCAGCAGTCAGGGACTCGCTGGGAGCGGGTTCTTC. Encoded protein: CASSQGLAGSGFF.